Described below is a single T cell receptor beta chain sequence and its context. Antigen unknown. With baseline, cycle 4 day 1, and cycle 7 day 1 as timepoints, blood was sampled. Germline CDR1 SGHAT, CDR2 FQNNGV. V shed 1 base and J shed 2 bases, with 6 bases lying between them. This CDR3 comprises 14 residues. Some clones are missing from TCRdb's copy, which holds only in-frame ones; the method was immunoSEQ multiplex PCR. This table holds tens of thousands of clones, nearly 90% found once. This entry is derived from a study of OX40 agonist ivuxolimab in advanced cancers. Study at large: Patients with prior anti-PD-1, anti-PD-L1 or anti-CTLA-4 therapy were eligible; 40% to 45% had some.

General study results and limits: With doses of 0.1 to 3.0 mg/kg, CD4+ and CD8+ blood T cells had undergone clonal expansion by week 6. Among some nonresponders, normalized T-cell clonal expansion was also low.

The J gene is TRBJ1-5, the V gene TRBV11-2; the D is unclear. The receptor comes from an adult with an advanced solid tumor such as melanoma, head and neck, liver or kidney cancer. This material consisted of CD4+ or CD8+ T cells sorted from blood, taken in a trial of the OX40 agonist ivuxolimab. The CDR3 DNA is TGTGCCAGCAGCTTAGGCCCTGGCAATCAGCCCCAGCATTTT. Encoded protein: CASSLGPGNQPQHF.